A selection of T cell receptor beta chains follows, all from one sample in a study of shared clonotypes between healthy human individuals. Sequenced by immunoSEQ multiplex PCR; TCRdb stores in-frame clones only, minus some. Of around 2.5 million clones detected, roughly 93% appear once; the ten largest clones hold about 0.39%. Source material: naive CD4+ T cells from PBMCs. The receptors were sampled from a young man in good health. Some clones in this sample may be carry-over from other donors' samples. Each CDR3 is given with its conserved first and last residue. The order of the fields is D gene, J gene, clone size, V gene, CDR3 DNA, CDR3 protein. The D gene is left open where the match is weak. Where a row states a size, it is once, few, many or the class of an expanded clone; other rows omit it.

>TRBD1|TRBJ2-1|NA|TRBV30
TGTGCCTGGCGGGGACAGGGAGTGGGTGAGCAGTTCTTC
CAWRGQGVGEQFF
>NA|TRBJ2-7|once|TRBV13
TGTGCCAGCAGCTTAGTCCAGGGGTCATGGTCCGAGCAGTACTTC
CASSLVQGSWSEQYF
>TRBD1|TRBJ1-2|NA|TRBV28
TGTGCCAGCAGTCCTCTGGACAGGGGCTATGGCTACACCTTC
CASSPLDRGYGYTF
>NA|TRBJ2-1|NA|TRBV18
TGTGCCAGCTCACGAGAACAACATGGGAATGAGCAGTTCTTC
CASSREQHGNEQFF
>TRBD2|TRBJ2-1|NA|TRBV28
TGTGCCAGCAGTTACCTAGCGGGAGGGAACAATGAGCAGTTCTTC
CASSYLAGGNNEQFF
>TRBD1|TRBJ2-2|NA|TRBV9
TGTGCCAGCAGCGTAGGAGGGGGCTGGATCGGGGAGCTGTTTTTT
CASSVGGGWIGELFF
>NA|TRBJ2-3|NA|TRBV14
TGTGCCAGCAGCCCTGGGTTTGGGGGTCTCACAGATACGCAGTATTTT
CASSPGFGGLTDTQYF
>NA|TRBJ2-1|NA|TRBV2
TGTGCCAGCAGTGAAGCAGGACAATACGATGAGCAGTTCTTC
CASSEAGQYDEQFF
>NA|TRBJ2-2|NA|TRBV5-6
TGTGCCAGCAGCACGGGGTGGGGCACCGGGGAGCTGTTTTTT
CASSTGWGTGELFF
>TRBD1|TRBJ2-5|NA|TRBV10-3
TGTGCCATCAGTGAGCCGGGACAGGGTAGGGAGACCCAGTACTTC
CAISEPGQGRETQYF
>NA|TRBJ2-3|NA|TRBV4-1
TGCGCCAGCAGCCAAGAAGGGGGGGATACGCAGTATTTT
CASSQEGGDTQYF
>NA|TRBJ2-7|once|TRBV27
TGTGCCAGCATGGGCCTCGGGACACCGACTAGCTACGAGCAGTACTTC
CASMGLGTPTSYEQYF
>NA|TRBJ2-1|NA|TRBV19
TGTGCCAGTAGTAACCGACCCGGGACAATCAGTGAAGATGAGCAGTTCTTC
CASSNRPGTISEDEQFF
>NA|TRBJ2-7|NA|TRBV30
TGTGCCTGGGGCAGGGCTTACGAGCAGTACTTC
CAWGRAYEQYF